This TCR beta chain emerged from a study of cytomegalovirus exposure and HLA in healthy donors. The CDR3 is 16 amino acids. Trimming at V came to 7 bases and at J to 2 bases, leaving 13 bases not matched to a gene. Germline V lookup: CDR1 MNHEY, CDR2 SMNVEV (reference sequence). The study sampled nominally healthy donors, though unrecorded immune exposures were likely. The PCR had 60 Vbeta and 13 Jbeta primers. Generated by immunoSEQ multiplex PCR, the TCRdb table keeps only in-frame clones and is missing some. Of about 190,000 clones listed, 79% are singletons. The chain is built from TRBV27 and TRBJ1-2, with 7 bases fitting TRBD1. The material sequenced was PBMCs. The TCR sequence derives from a woman between 18 and 29 years old in good health and CMV-seronegative. CDR3 nucleotide sequence: TGTGCCAGCATTCCCCTCAGTCCGACAGGGAACTATGGCTACACCTTC. Encoded protein: CASIPLSPTGNYGYTF.